The entry below gives a single T cell receptor (beta chain) sequence along with its context. It lacks a known antigen. No per-base quality is available; no much larger clone lies one base away. The CDR3 regions of human TCRbeta chains were analyzed by immunosequencing. From the authors' description of their analysis: Repertoire TCRs were matched against a reference library of SARS-CoV-2-specific TCRs generated with the MIRA antigen-specificity platform. Breadth meant the fraction of unique TCRs that were SARS-CoV-2-associated, whereas depth meant the fraction of total T cells that were SARS-CoV-2-associated. Using the MIRA data, each spike-specific TCR was assigned both to the spike region to which the TCR was reactive and to a CD4 or CD8 class. Log10-transformed breadth and depth values were compared by one-way ANOVA with Sidak's multiple comparisons tests. TCRdb took this table from immuneACCESS and kept in-frame rearrangements with V and J called. Such tables lack part of the clones; where checked against another copy, unresolved V genes explain under half of the gap, and the rest is unexplained. The D gene and trimming were derived from the DNA, and the V and J assignments and clone size from that table. Counted in this sample were about 120,000 clones; 90% of them appeared once. The ten largest clones add up to 4% to 5% of the sample.

Sample time point, as interpreted from the label and publication: about 28 days (+/-7) after the second vaccine dose. The sample's treatment or condition label, in plain terms: meningococcal conjugate vaccine given as trial control. Samples from vaccinated people were obtained from the UK trials COV001 and COV002, which included a single-blind randomized controlled phase 2/3 trial of AZD1222 (ChAdOx1 nCoV-19) in healthy adults. For TCRbeta chain sequencing, PBMC samples from trial participants were taken at day 0 and at day 28 after the second dose. The data belong to a study of T cell responses to AZD1222 COVID-19 vaccine (dated by TCRdb to the early 2020s). Looking at the study overall: A total of 233 trial participants underwent TCR sequencing, of whom about 200 had received two doses of AZD1222 and 26 had received two doses of the MenACWY control vaccine. Trial participants were enrolled by age into subgroups of 18-55, 56-69 and 70-plus years, and about 150, 27 and 61 TCR-sequenced participants, respectively, were included in these subgroups.

The paper as a whole reports these results and caveats: In the small 56-69-year group, the increase in depth fell short of significance, most likely because of low power. Participants were mostly white British, with more females than males. The authors suggested clonal diversity may have been underestimated. The vaccine-associated CD4 TCRs covered the entire spike protein, and the dominant responses fell in regions 160-218 and 743-854. No day 14 peak-response samples were available, so repertoires were characterized only after the peak T cell response. Epitopes outside the regions mutated in the B.1.351 and B.1.1.7 variants were reportedly recognized by nearly half of the unique spike-specific TCRs. After two AZD1222 doses, spike-specific TCR breadth and depth were significantly higher than at day 0 and than in MenACWY recipients. Conclusions about previously exposed vaccinees are limited, since just a handful of AZD1222 recipients were seropositive for SARS-CoV-2 at baseline.

CDR3 length: 15 amino acids, cysteine to phenylalanine. CDR3 DNA is the only sequence kept; it has 45 bases, read in frame from the first base. Germline trimming: 7 bases from V, 1 base from J; junction bases outside gene matches: 9. Taken from the germline V gene, the CDR1 and CDR2 loops are ENHRY and SYGVKD. The material was peripheral blood, obtained 28 days after the second dose of the MenACWY control vaccine. Here the chain combines TRBV10-3 and TRBJ2-5; TRBD2 fits 7 bases in the junction. This receptor was identified in an adult who received the MenACWY meningococcal vaccine as a control. The CDR3 is CAIKGGRTRQETQYF. The base sequence is TGTGCCATCAAAGGCGGGAGAACCCGCCAAGAGACCCAGTACTTC.